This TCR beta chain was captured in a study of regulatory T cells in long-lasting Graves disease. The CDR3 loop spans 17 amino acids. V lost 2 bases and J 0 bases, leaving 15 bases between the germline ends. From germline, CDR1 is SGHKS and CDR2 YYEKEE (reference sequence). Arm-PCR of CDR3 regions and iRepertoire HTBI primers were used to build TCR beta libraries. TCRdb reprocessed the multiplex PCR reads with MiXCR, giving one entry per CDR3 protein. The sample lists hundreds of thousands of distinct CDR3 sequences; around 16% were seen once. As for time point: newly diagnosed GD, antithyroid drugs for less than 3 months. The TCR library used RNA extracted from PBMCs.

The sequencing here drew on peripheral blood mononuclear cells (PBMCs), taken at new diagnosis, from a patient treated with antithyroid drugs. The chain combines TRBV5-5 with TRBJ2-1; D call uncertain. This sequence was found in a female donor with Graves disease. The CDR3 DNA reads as TGTGCCAGCAGCTTTAGCTGGTTCGAAAGCTCCTACAATGAGCAGTTCTTC. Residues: CASSFSWFESSYNEQFF.